Described below is a single T cell receptor beta chain sequence and its context. Its antigen is as yet unknown. Sampling of blood occurred at baseline, cycle 4 day 1, and cycle 7 day 1. The germline V and J ends were trimmed by 5 bases and 2 bases, with 16 bases remaining between them. The CDR3 consists of 16 residues. The germline V gene encodes CDR1 SGHDT and CDR2 YYEEEE. These data are taken from a study of OX40 agonist ivuxolimab in advanced cancers. Turning to the study itself: In three patients, partial responses were observed, one with hepatocellular carcinoma and two with cutaneous melanoma. General observations from the study: More expanded clones were seen, on average, in CD8+ T cells than in CD4+. Several nonresponders also turned out to have low normalized T-cell clonal expansion.

Data came from immunoSEQ multiplex PCR; TCRdb stores just in-frame clones and leaves some out. The table lists almost 70,000 clones, around four fifths of them singletons. The source of this sequence is an adult with an advanced solid tumor such as melanoma, head and neck, liver or kidney cancer. The V call is TRBV5-6, the J call TRBJ2-2; no reliable D call. Specimen: CD4+ or CD8+ T cells sorted from blood, collected in a trial of the OX40 agonist ivuxolimab. The CDR3 DNA sequence: TGTGCCAGCAGGGATCCGGGCCCCTTTAACACCGGGGAGCTGTTTTTT. Translating gives CASRDPGPFNTGELFF. The full variable domain, its missing parts supplied by reference TRBV5-6 and TRBJ2-2, is DAGVTQSPTHLIKTRGQQVTLRCSPKSGHDTVSWYQQALGQGPQFIFQYYEEEERQRGNFPDRFSGHQFPNYSSELNVNALLLGDSALYLCASRDPGPFNTGELFFGEGSRLTVL.